Below are 26 T cell receptor beta chains sequenced from a single sample in a study of monozygotic twins with inflammatory bowel disease. TCRdb re-called the 5' RACE reads and catalogs CDR3 proteins one per entry, DNA excluded. This repertoire includes approximately 330,000 distinct CDR3 sequences. The sequenced sample was blood. The source is a human donor with ulcerative colitis or Crohn's disease, or a healthy co-twin of an affected twin (not recorded which).

This chain connects TRBV3-1 to TRBJ2-1; the D call of TRBD2 rests on TCRdb alone, since no DNA is present to check it. The CDR3 sequence is 15 residues long. CDR1 is LGHDT, CDR2 YNNKEL, per germline (reference sequence). The CDR3: CASSRSGSQIREQFF.

The J gene is TRBJ2-7, the V gene TRBV5-1; the D gene TCRdb calls, TRBD1, cannot be checked with no DNA. Germline V gene sequence: CDR1 SGHRS, CDR2 YFSETQ. The CDR3 spans 17 residues. CDR3 protein: CASSLVASRDRVHEQYF.

This CDR3 reads CASSYGRPRGGALDTQYF. V is TRBV6-5 and J is TRBJ2-3; TCRdb designates TRBD2, a call that cannot be tested without DNA. The germline V gene encodes CDR1 MNHEY and CDR2 SVGAGI. This CDR3 contains 18 residues.

J is TRBJ2-2 and V is TRBV6-2 or TRBV6-3. Germline V CDR1 and CDR2: MNHEY, SVGEGT. There are 14 residues in the CDR3. CDR3 region: CASSYSTNTGELFF.

The genes are TRBV12-3 or TRBV12-4 and TRBJ1-2; TCRdb gives TRBD1 as the D gene, but with no DNA this cannot be confirmed. The CDR3 loop spans 14 amino acids. CDR3 sequence: CASKGRGRGYGYTF.

This CDR3 reads CASSRYNSPLHF. This sequence joins TRBV5-8 and TRBJ1-6. This CDR3 is 12 amino acids long. Germline V gene data show CDR1 as SGHTS and CDR2 as YDEGEE. The entire variable domain, with the rest obtained from reference TRBV5-8 and TRBJ1-6, is as follows: EAGVTQSPTHLIKTRGQQATLRCSPISGHTSVYWYQQALGLGLQFLLWYDEGEERNRGNFPPRFSGRQFPNYSSELNVNALELEDSALYLCASSRYNSPLHFGNGTRLTVT.

V gene TRBV7-2 combines with J gene TRBJ2-1; the D call of TRBD2 rests on TCRdb alone, since no DNA is present to check it. Germline loops: CDR1 SGHTA, CDR2 FQGNSA. The CDR3 sequence is 15 residues long. The CDR3 is CASSLVGTSGSEQFF.

The chain joins TRBV5-1 to TRBJ2-3; TCRdb indicates TRBD2, and absent DNA this call remains unverified. The germline V gene has CDR1 SGHRS and CDR2 YFSETQ. The CDR3 has 16 amino acids. CDR3 region: CASSRWGDRSTDTQYF.

This chain connects TRBV4-1 to TRBJ1-5. This CDR3 has 15 amino acids. Looked up from germline, CDR1 is MGHRA and CDR2 is YSYEKL. CDR3 in amino acids: CASSLGLASNQPQHF.

The chain links TRBV5-1 to TRBJ1-2. Germline assignment: CDR1 SGHRS and CDR2 YFSETQ. The CDR3 has 13 amino acids. CDR3 amino acids: CASSFGPRWGYTF. Supplemented by reference TRBV5-1 and TRBJ1-2, the full variable domain reads KAGVTQTPRYLIKTRGQQVTLSCSPISGHRSVSWYQQTPGQGLQFLFEYFSETQRNKGNFPGRFSGRQFSNSRSEMNVSTLELGDSALYLCASSFGPRWGYTFGSGTRLTVV.

The chain joins TRBV28 to TRBJ2-7; TCRdb outputs TRBD1, but without DNA this stays unchecked. Looked up from germline, CDR1 is MDHEN and CDR2 is SYDVKM. This CDR3 comprises 17 residues. This chain's CDR3 is CASSRFPKGGVYYEQYF.

The gene calls are TRBV6-2 or TRBV6-3 and TRBJ2-7; the TRBD1 assignment by TCRdb is unverifiable without DNA. The CDR3 has 15 residues. Germline CDR1 is MNHEY and CDR2 is SVGEGT. The CDR3 spells CASSPLRGPNYEQYF.

The CDR3 protein is CAISAPGSLTDTQYF. This chain links TRBV10-3 with TRBJ2-3; without DNA, the TCRdb call of TRBD1 cannot be checked. Germline V lookup: CDR1 ENHRY, CDR2 SYGVKD. The CDR3 is 15 residues long.

This rearrangement joins TRBV10-3 to TRBJ1-1; no DNA is available, so the TRBD1 call from TCRdb remains unchecked. There are 14 residues in the CDR3. Germline V lookup: CDR1 ENHRY, CDR2 SYGVKD. The CDR3 reads CATTPDRVNTEAFF.

The chain links TRBV7-9 to TRBJ1-5; TCRdb gives TRBD1 as the D gene, but with no DNA this cannot be confirmed. Germline V gene sequence: CDR1 SEHNR, CDR2 FQNEAQ (reference sequence). This CDR3 region has 15 residues. The CDR3 protein is CASSLVGTGDQPQHF.

This rearrangement joins TRBV13 to TRBJ2-3. This CDR3 is 13 amino acids long. Germline V gives CDR1 PRHDT, CDR2 FYEKMQ (reference sequence). Here the CDR3 reads CASSGIPSDTQYF. Looking up the rest from reference TRBV13 and TRBJ2-3 gives the full variable domain: AAGVIQSPRHLIKEKRETATLKCYPIPRHDTVYWYQQGPGQDPQFLISFYEKMQSDKGSIPDRFSAQQFSDYHSELNMSSLELGDSALYFCASSGIPSDTQYFGPGTRLTVL.

The chain combines TRBV12-5 with TRBJ1-5. The CDR3 totals 18 residues. Germline CDR1 reads LGHNT; CDR2 reads FRNRAP. The CDR3: CASGLVLGAAAGLGPQHF.

The gene calls are TRBV4-3 and TRBJ2-7. From germline, CDR1 is LGHNA and CDR2 YSLEER. The length of the CDR3 is 15 residues. The CDR3 loop is CASSQDLGGAYEQYF.

The chain combines TRBV10-3 with TRBJ2-2. The CDR3 length is 13 residues. Looked up from germline, CDR1 is ENHRY and CDR2 is SYGVKD. The chain's CDR3 is CAIGWSSTGELFF.

This chain connects TRBV29-1 to TRBJ1-1. Per the germline V gene, CDR1 is SQVTM and CDR2 is ANQGSEA. The CDR3 runs 15 residues. CDR3 loop: CSVEVPKIMNTEAFF.

The V gene is TRBV4-1, the J gene TRBJ2-4; TCRdb gives TRBD1 as the D gene, but with no DNA this cannot be confirmed. The CDR3 contains 16 residues. Per germline, CDR1 MGHRA and CDR2 YSYEKL. The CDR3: CASSPRQGLKENIQYF.

The V call is TRBV20-1, the J call TRBJ2-7. The CDR3 is 15 residues long. Germline loops: CDR1 DFQATT, CDR2 SNEGSKA (reference sequence). CDR3 amino acids: CSASESGSSAYEQYF.

The chain has TRBV6-2 or TRBV6-3 and TRBJ1-1; TCRdb designates TRBD1, a call that cannot be tested without DNA. Germline-derived CDR1 and CDR2 are MNHEY and SVGEGT. The CDR3 runs to 13 residues. Here the CDR3 reads CASSFRGRTEAFF.

This chain joins TRBV7-9 and TRBJ1-1. Germline assignment: CDR1 SEHNR and CDR2 FQNEAQ (reference sequence). This CDR3 is built from 13 residues. The CDR3 reads CASTLSGNTEAFF.

The chain links TRBV29-1 to TRBJ2-5; lacking DNA, the TRBD1 call made by TCRdb goes unchecked. The germline V gene has CDR1 SQVTM and CDR2 ANQGSEA. The CDR3 is 13 amino acids. CDR3 residues: CSVQGQGAETQYF.

The gene calls are TRBV15 and TRBJ1-1; with no DNA, the TCRdb D assignment of TRBD1 cannot be verified. This CDR3 contains 14 residues. The germline gives CDR1 LNHNV, CDR2 YYDKDF (reference sequence). CDR3: CATSRDLGDTEAFF.